Below are 3 T cell receptor beta chains sequenced from a single sample in a study of blood T cell repertoires in COVID-19. The protocol was immunoSEQ multiplex PCR, while the TCRdb copy is restricted to in-frame clones and leaves out a portion. The sample comprises 350,000 to 450,000 clones, about 88% of which are singletons, and less than 1.5% rests with the top ten. The sequencing input was PBMCs or T cells enriched from blood (not recorded which). The receptors stem from a woman aged 18-35 years who had been exposed to COVID-19.

The CDR3 is CASSQISGNSYEQYF. The DNA for the CDR3 is TGCGCCAGCAGCCAAATCAGCGGGAACTCCTACGAGCAGTACTTC. The V gene is TRBV4-1, the J gene TRBJ2-7, with TRBD2 matching over 7 bases. The CDR3 is 15 amino acids. Germline V gives CDR1 MGHRA, CDR2 YSYEKL. V dropped 2 bases and J dropped 0; count of bases not matched to a gene: 4.

The J gene is TRBJ2-1, the V gene TRBV28; 9 positions agree with TRBD2. The V segment lost 1 base and the J segment 4 bases; nucleotides outside the gene matches: 5. The CDR3 extends over 16 amino acids. Germline lookup yields CDR1 MDHEN and CDR2 SYDVKM. The CDR3 reads CASSLFSSGNYNEQFF. CDR3 nucleotides: TGTGCCAGCAGTTTATTTTCTAGCGGGAATTACAATGAGCAGTTCTTC. Looking up the rest from reference TRBV28 and TRBJ2-1 gives the full variable domain: DVKVTQSSRYLVKRTGEKVFLECVQDMDHENMFWYRQDPGLGLRLIYFSYDVKMKEKGDIPEGYSVSREKKERFSLILESASTNQTSMYLCASSLFSSGNYNEQFFGPGTRLTVL.

V usage is TRBV13 and J usage is TRBJ1-4; D gene unclear. The CDR3 runs 12 residues. V gave up 6 bases and J gave up 8 bases, with 10 bases separating them. The germline gives CDR1 PRHDT, CDR2 FYEKMQ (reference sequence). CDR3 residues: CASRVGEEKLFF. The CDR3 DNA sequence: TGTGCCAGCAGAGTTGGGGAGGAAAAACTGTTTTTT.